A single sample is the source of the 27 T cell receptor beta chains below, sequenced in a study of CD8+CD57+ T cells in acquired aplastic anemia. Previously, flow cytometry had revealed CD8+CD57+ cell expansion in the patients chosen for sequencing. For CDR3 and TCR beta VDJ profiling, genomic DNA was the template used. Using its own MiXCR run on the reads, TCRdb lists one record per CDR3 protein. The sample consists of about 160,000 distinct CDR3 sequences, roughly 48% of them appearing once. Source material: sorted CD4+, CD8+, or CD8+CD57+ T cells (not recorded which) from PBMCs. These receptors were taken from a human donor with aplastic anemia.

This clonotype was recorded many times. The chain carries TRBV20-1 and TRBJ1-4; 9 bases fit TRBD1. Germline V gives CDR1 DFQATT, CDR2 SNEGSKA (reference sequence). CDR3 length equals 14 residues. V trimming: 6 bases; J trimming: 6 bases; junction bases outside the gene matches: 8. CDR3 amino acids: CSASVGTGYEKLFF. The DNA for the CDR3 is TGCAGTGCCAGCGTAGGGACAGGGTATGAAAAACTGTTTTTT.

This clonotype has a count of ten or more. The V gene is TRBV10-3, the J gene TRBJ1-5, with D perhaps matching TRBD1 (5 bases). This CDR3 region has 17 residues. CDR1 is ENHRY and CDR2 is SYGVKD in the germline V gene. The ends were cut back, 0 bases at V and 1 base at J, with 13 bases in the middle. The CDR3 protein is CAISESPGGMSNQPQHF. The CDR3 DNA sequence: TGTGCCATCAGTGAGTCGCCGGGGGGGATGAGCAATCAGCCCCAGCATTTT.

This clonotype was recorded at least ten times. The V call is TRBV2, the J call TRBJ2-1; tentatively, D is TRBD2 (6 bases). V was cut by 2 bases and J by 11 bases, with 13 bases left in between. This CDR3 is 13 amino acids long. Germline lookup yields CDR1 SNHLY and CDR2 FYNNEI. The CDR3 loop reads CASSELSGTQQFF. The CDR3 bases are TGTGCCAGCAGTGAACTCTCCGGGACTCAGCAGTTCTTC.

Only a few counts were recorded for this clonotype. The chain combines TRBV20-1 with TRBJ1-6; unclear D gene. The CDR3 spans 12 residues. In germline, CDR1 is DFQATT, CDR2 SNEGSKA (reference sequence). V dropped 0 bases and J dropped 9 bases, with 6 bases sitting between them. The CDR3 spells CSAREGGSPLHF. The CDR3 DNA follows: TGCAGTGCTAGAGAGGGTGGTTCACCCCTCCACTTT.

This clonotype appeared a few times. This chain joins TRBV10-3 and TRBJ1-1; D remains unclear. The germline gives CDR1 ENHRY, CDR2 SYGVKD. V was shortened by 0 bases and J by 1 base, with 6 bases between the two germline ends. The CDR3 extends over 14 amino acids. CDR3 region: CAISESKGNTEAFF. In nucleotides, the CDR3 is TGTGCCATCAGTGAGTCGAAGGGGAACACTGAAGCTTTCTTT.

The rearrangement links TRBV20-1 to TRBJ2-7, with D maybe TRBD2 (5 bases). Germline CDR1 reads DFQATT; CDR2 reads SNEGSKA (reference sequence). V lost 5 bases and J 7 bases, leaving 18 bases between the germline ends. The CDR3 is 13 residues long. The CDR3 spells CSALVAVRGEQYF. The CDR3 nucleotides are TGCAGTGCTCTCGTGGCTGTTCGGGGAGAGCAGTACTTC.

The chain links TRBV11-1 to TRBJ2-3; 7 bases are shared with TRBD1. Germline-derived CDR1 and CDR2 are SGHAT and FQDESV (reference sequence). The CDR3 sequence is 16 residues long. V was clipped by 6 bases and J by 1 base; unmatched bases: 10. The DNA for the CDR3 is TGTGCCAGCAGTCAGGGACGGCAGGGGGGCACAGATACGCAGTATTTT. It specifies CASSQGRQGGTDTQYF.

This sequence joins TRBV19 and TRBJ2-3; TRBD1 matches at 8 bases. J gave up 3 bases and V 2 bases, and 4 bases lay outside the gene matches. Germline CDR1 reads LNHDA; CDR2 reads SQIVND (reference sequence). There are 15 residues in the CDR3. The CDR3 region is CASSIRTGSTDTQYF. The CDR3 region has the DNA TGTGCCAGTAGTATAAGGACAGGGAGTACAGATACGCAGTATTTT.

The CDR3 DNA reads as TGTGCCACCAGTGATCCCGTAAGGGCAAGTGCGCAGTATTTT. Amino acids: CATSDPVRASAQYF. The chain joins TRBV24-1 to TRBJ2-3; D remains unclear. Germline V gene data show CDR1 as KGHDR and CDR2 as SFDVKD. The CDR3 loop spans 14 amino acids. V was shortened by 3 bases and J by 10 bases, with 16 bases between the two germline ends.

This clonotype was detected only a few times. The chain links TRBV10-3 to TRBJ2-7; 12 nucleotides align to TRBD2. The CDR3 extends over 13 amino acids. Trimming took 10 bases from V and 4 from J; bases not matched to a gene: 5. Per germline, CDR1 ENHRY and CDR2 SYGVKD. CDR3 amino acids: CATATSGSYEQYF. DNA for the CDR3: TGTGCCACCGCGACTAGCGGGAGTTACGAGCAGTACTTC.

This clonotype was picked up many times. CDR3 sequence (DNA): TGTGCCAGCAGTTTGGCCAGAAGCTATGGCTACACCTTC. This gives the protein CASSLARSYGYTF. The chain couples TRBV27 to TRBJ1-2, with D uncertain. V was cut by 3 bases and J by 4 bases, with 9 bases left in between. This CDR3 is 13 amino acids long. Per germline, CDR1 MNHEY and CDR2 SMNVEV (reference sequence).

This clonotype was detected ten times or more. The chain joins TRBV7-2 to TRBJ2-7; TRBD1 might be the D (6 bases). Trimming took 5 bases from V and 6 from J, leaving 14 bases between them. The CDR3 is 13 amino acids. The germline CDR1 and CDR2 sequences are SGHTA and FQGNSA. CDR3 coding DNA: TGTGCCAGCAGCAACGGGCAGGGGACCGAGCAGTACTTC. Protein: CASSNGQGTEQYF.

Details on this clonotype: This may be a read error: a much more frequent sequence differs by one nucleotide. This chain joins TRBV27 and TRBJ2-3, with 7 bases identical to TRBD1. V lost 4 bases to trimming and J lost 2 bases; unmatched junction nucleotides: 6. Looked up from germline, CDR1 is MNHEY and CDR2 is SMNVEV (reference sequence). The CDR3 runs to 15 residues. CDR3 in amino acids: CASSWETGHTDTQYF. DNA of the CDR3: TGTGCCAGCAGTTGGGAGACAGGGCACACAGATACGCAGTATTTT.

This clonotype was seen at least ten times. The V gene is TRBV28, the J gene TRBJ2-7, with a tentative D call TRBD2 (7 bases). V shed 6 bases and J shed 3 bases, with 18 bases lying between them. Per germline, CDR1 MDHEN and CDR2 SYDVKM. This CDR3 is 15 amino acids long. In nucleotides, the CDR3 is TGTGCCAGCAGCCAAACTCTAGCGGACAGCTACGAGCAGTACTTC. Translation gives CASSQTLADSYEQYF.

The genes are TRBV10-1 and TRBJ2-1, with D uncertain. Germline CDR1 WNHNN, CDR2 SYGVQD (reference sequence). V shed 5 bases and J shed 7 bases, with 15 bases lying between them. The CDR3 is 14 residues long. The CDR3 coding sequence is TGCGCCAGCAGTCAGGCCCCCCTAGGGAATGAGCAGTTCTTC. Amino acids: CASSQAPLGNEQFF.

This clonotype appeared many times. This chain joins TRBV28 and TRBJ2-1; tentative D call: TRBD2 (5 bases). The CDR3 spans 10 residues. The V end was cut by 8 bases, the J end by 9 bases, with 8 bases between. From germline, CDR1 is MDHEN and CDR2 SYDVKM. The CDR3 loop is CASGRGEQFF. CDR3 sequence (DNA): TGTGCCAGCGGCCGGGGTGAGCAGTTCTTC.

As regards this clonotype: This could be a read error, since a much larger clone is one nucleotide away. The V and J genes are TRBV6-1 and TRBJ1-2; D is perhaps TRBD1 (5 bases). Germline CDR1 is MNHNS and CDR2 is SASEGT. The CDR3 length is 12 residues. The CDR3 spells CAGSQGRYGYTF. The CDR3 DNA follows: TGTGCCGGCAGTCAGGGTCGCTATGGCTACACCTTC.

V and J are TRBV20-1 and TRBJ2-3; TRBD2 matches 12 bases. This CDR3 is 17 amino acids long. V lost 3 bases and J lost 0; bases outside the gene matches: 7. The germline CDR1 and CDR2 sequences are DFQATT and SNEGSKA (reference sequence). The CDR3 loop is CSARPGTSGLSTDTQYF. The DNA of the CDR3 is TGCAGTGCTAGGCCCGGGACTAGCGGGCTGAGCACAGATACGCAGTATTTT.

This clonotype was seen ten or more times. V usage is TRBV7-2 and J usage is TRBJ1-2, with D maybe TRBD1 (6 bases). V dropped 0 bases and J dropped 6 bases, with 8 bases sitting between them. The germline CDR1 and CDR2 sequences are SGHTA and FQGNSA. The CDR3 spans 13 residues. In nucleotides, the CDR3 is TGTGCCAGCAGCTTAGCGGACAGAAATGGCTACACCTTC. Encoded protein: CASSLADRNGYTF.

The chain links TRBV28 to TRBJ1-5, with 7 positions matching TRBD1. The junction had 8 bases not matched to a gene; V was cut back by 7 bases and J by 5 bases. The CDR3 covers 14 residues. Germline values: CDR1 MDHEN, CDR2 SYDVKM. This chain's CDR3 is CASTNQGGDQPQHF. The CDR3 DNA sequence: TGTGCCAGCACTAACCAGGGGGGGGATCAGCCCCAGCATTTT.

This clonotype was recorded many times. The chain recombines TRBV12-3 or TRBV12-4 with TRBJ2-2; maybe TRBD1 (6 bases). The CDR3 is made up of 13 amino acids. V was trimmed by 7 bases and J by 1 base, leaving 7 bases between them. The DNA of the CDR3 is TGTGCCAGCAAAGGGGGGAACACCGGGGAGCTGTTTTTT. It codes for CASKGGNTGELFF.

This clonotype occurred a few times. The chain is built from TRBV2 and TRBJ1-5; the match to TRBD1 covers 8 bases. Germline CDR1 reads SNHLY; CDR2 reads FYNNEI. The CDR3 is made up of 13 amino acids. V lost 6 bases to trimming and J lost 8 bases; unmatched junction nucleotides: 6. The CDR3 region has the DNA TGTGCCAGCAGGCCGACAGGGGAAGAGCCCCAGCATTTT. Residues: CASRPTGEEPQHF.

The table lists this clonotype with many counts. The chain employs TRBV19 and TRBJ2-3; no firm D call. Germline V CDR1 and CDR2: LNHDA, SQIVND (reference sequence). The length of the CDR3 is 13 residues. V gave up 3 bases and J gave up 0 bases, with 4 bases separating them. The CDR3 DNA reads TGTGCCAGTAGTATTGGTAGCACAGATACGCAGTATTTT. It is translated as CASSIGSTDTQYF.

This clonotype showed up many times. The V and J genes are TRBV20-1 and TRBJ1-2; no clear D gene. The CDR3 is 13 residues long. CDR1 is DFQATT and CDR2 is SNEGSKA in the germline V gene (reference sequence). V was shortened by 0 bases and J by 6 bases, with 11 bases between the two germline ends. The CDR3 sequence: CSARDLGKDGYTF. CDR3 DNA sequence: TGCAGTGCTAGAGATTTGGGGAAGGATGGCTACACCTTC.

The gene calls are TRBV6-5 and TRBJ2-5; TRBD2 aligns across 8 bases. V dropped 9 bases and J dropped 5; count of bases not matched to a gene: 5. Germline V gene lookup returns CDR1 MNHEY and CDR2 SVGAGI. The CDR3 is made up of 12 amino acids. Here the CDR3 DNA reads TGTGCCAGTAGCGGGATAGGGGAGACCCAGTACTTC. Translating gives CASSGIGETQYF.

This clonotype was counted many times. The V call is TRBV2, the J call TRBJ1-3, with a weak D call TRBD1 (6 bases). The V end lost 6 bases, the J end lost 4 bases, and 16 bases lay between the germline ends. CDR1 and CDR2 from the germline V gene are SNHLY and FYNNEI. The CDR3 covers 15 residues. CDR3 DNA: TGTGCCAGCAGGGAGAGACAGGTTCCAGGAAACACCATATATTTT. Translation: CASRERQVPGNTIYF.

The chain combines TRBV6-2 or TRBV6-3 with TRBJ2-2; 11 bases align to TRBD2. CDR3 length: 16 amino acids. V shed 6 bases and J 1 base; nucleotides not matched to a gene: 4. The germline V gene has CDR1 MNHEY and CDR2 SVGEGT. The CDR3 sequence is CASSQTSGVNTGELFF. The CDR3 nucleotides read TGTGCCAGCAGCCAGACTAGCGGGGTGAACACCGGGGAGCTGTTTTTT.